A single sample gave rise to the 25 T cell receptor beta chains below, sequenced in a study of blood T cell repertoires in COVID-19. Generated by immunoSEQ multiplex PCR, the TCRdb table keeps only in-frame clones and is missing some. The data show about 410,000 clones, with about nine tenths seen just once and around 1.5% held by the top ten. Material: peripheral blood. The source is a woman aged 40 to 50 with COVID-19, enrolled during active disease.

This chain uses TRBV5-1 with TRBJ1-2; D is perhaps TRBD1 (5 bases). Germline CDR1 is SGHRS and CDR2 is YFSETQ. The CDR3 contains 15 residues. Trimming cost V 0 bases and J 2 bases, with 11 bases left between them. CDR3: CASSLGTQGNYGYTF. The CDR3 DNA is TGCGCCAGCAGCTTGGGGACGCAGGGAAACTATGGCTACACCTTC.

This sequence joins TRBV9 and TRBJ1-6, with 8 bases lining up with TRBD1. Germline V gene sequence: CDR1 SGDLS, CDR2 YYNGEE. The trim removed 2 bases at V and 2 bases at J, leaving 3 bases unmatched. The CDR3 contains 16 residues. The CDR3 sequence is CASSVLDRAYNSPLHF. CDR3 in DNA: TGTGCCAGCAGCGTTCTGGACAGGGCCTATAATTCACCCCTCCACTTT.

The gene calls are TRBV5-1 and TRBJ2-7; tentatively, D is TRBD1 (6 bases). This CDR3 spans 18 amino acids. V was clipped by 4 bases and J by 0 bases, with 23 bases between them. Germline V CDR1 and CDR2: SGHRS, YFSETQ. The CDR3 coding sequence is TGCGCCAGCAGCCAAGGAAAAATCAACCGGGACATCTCCTACGAGCAGTACTTC. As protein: CASSQGKINRDISYEQYF.

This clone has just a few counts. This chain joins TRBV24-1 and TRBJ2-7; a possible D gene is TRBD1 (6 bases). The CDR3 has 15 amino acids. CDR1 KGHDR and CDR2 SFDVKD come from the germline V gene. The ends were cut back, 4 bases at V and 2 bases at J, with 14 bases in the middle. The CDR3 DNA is TGTGCCACCAGTGACGACAGGTCCGGAACCTACGAGCAGTACTTC. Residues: CATSDDRSGTYEQYF.

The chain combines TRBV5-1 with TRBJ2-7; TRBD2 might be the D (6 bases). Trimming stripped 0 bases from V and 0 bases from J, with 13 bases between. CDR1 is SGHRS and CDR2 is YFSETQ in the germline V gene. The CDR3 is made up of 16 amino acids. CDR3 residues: CASSLGPLAYSYEQYF. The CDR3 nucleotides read TGCGCCAGCAGCTTGGGGCCCCTAGCGTACTCCTACGAGCAGTACTTC.

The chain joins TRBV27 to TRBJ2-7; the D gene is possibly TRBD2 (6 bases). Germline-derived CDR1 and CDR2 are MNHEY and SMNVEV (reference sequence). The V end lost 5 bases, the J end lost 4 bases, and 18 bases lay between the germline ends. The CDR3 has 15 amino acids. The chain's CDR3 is CASSPRGGDFYEQYF. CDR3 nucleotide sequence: TGTGCCAGCAGTCCCCGCGGAGGGGACTTTTACGAGCAGTACTTC.

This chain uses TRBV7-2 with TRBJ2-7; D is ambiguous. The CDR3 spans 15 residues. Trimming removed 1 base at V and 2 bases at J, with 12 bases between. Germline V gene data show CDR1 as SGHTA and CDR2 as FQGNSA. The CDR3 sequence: CASSLEVGETYEQYF. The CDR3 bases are TGTGCCAGCAGCTTAGAGGTTGGAGAGACCTACGAGCAGTACTTC.

The CDR3 nucleotides read TGTGCCAGCAGGACGGACAAAAACACTGAAGCTTTCTTT. Protein sequence: CASRTDKNTEAFF. The J gene is TRBJ1-1, the V gene TRBV6-5; D possibly corresponds to TRBD1 (5 bases). CDR3 length: 13 residues. Trimming left V 6 bases short and J 2 bases short, with 10 bases between. Germline lookup yields CDR1 MNHEY and CDR2 SVGAGI.

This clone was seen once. This CDR3 is CSASEGAAFF. The CDR3 bases are TGCAGTGCTAGTGAGGGGGCGGCTTTCTTT. The chain recombines TRBV20-1 with TRBJ1-1; 7 bases map to TRBD1. V lost 3 bases, J lost 11 bases, and 3 bases stayed unmatched. This CDR3 has 10 residues. Germline assignment: CDR1 DFQATT and CDR2 SNEGSKA (reference sequence).

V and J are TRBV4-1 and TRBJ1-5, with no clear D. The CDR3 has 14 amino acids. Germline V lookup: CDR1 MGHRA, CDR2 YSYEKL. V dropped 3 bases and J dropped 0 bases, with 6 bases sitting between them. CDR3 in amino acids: CASSHRNSNQPQHF. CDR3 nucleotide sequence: TGCGCCAGCAGCCACAGGAATAGCAATCAGCCCCAGCATTTT.

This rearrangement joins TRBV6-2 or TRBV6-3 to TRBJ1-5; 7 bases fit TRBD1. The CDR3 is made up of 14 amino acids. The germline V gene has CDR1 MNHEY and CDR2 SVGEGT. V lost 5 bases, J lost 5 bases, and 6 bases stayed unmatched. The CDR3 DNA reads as TGTGCCAGCAGTCCGGGGACAGAGTATCAGCCCCAGCATTTT. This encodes CASSPGTEYQPQHF.

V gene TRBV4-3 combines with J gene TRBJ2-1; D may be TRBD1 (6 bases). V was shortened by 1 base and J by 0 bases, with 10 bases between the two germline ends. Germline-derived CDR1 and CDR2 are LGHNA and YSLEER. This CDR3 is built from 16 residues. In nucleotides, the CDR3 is TGCGCCAGCAGCCAAGGACAGGCGTTCTCCTACAATGAGCAGTTCTTC. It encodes CASSQGQAFSYNEQFF.

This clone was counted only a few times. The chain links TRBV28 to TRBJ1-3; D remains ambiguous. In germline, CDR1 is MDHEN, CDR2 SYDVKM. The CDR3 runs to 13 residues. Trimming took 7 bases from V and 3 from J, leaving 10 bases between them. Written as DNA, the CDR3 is TGTGCCAGCACGCGCCGGGGTGGAAACACCATATATTTT. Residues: CASTRRGGNTIYF.

The CDR3 is CASSLGGLQQETQYF. In DNA, the CDR3 is TGTGCCAGCAGTCTAGGTGGACTACAACAAGAGACCCAGTACTTC. The chain links TRBV28 to TRBJ2-5; a possible D gene is TRBD2 (6 bases). V dropped 5 bases and J dropped 2 bases, with 15 bases sitting between them. Germline assignment: CDR1 MDHEN and CDR2 SYDVKM. The CDR3 extends over 15 amino acids.

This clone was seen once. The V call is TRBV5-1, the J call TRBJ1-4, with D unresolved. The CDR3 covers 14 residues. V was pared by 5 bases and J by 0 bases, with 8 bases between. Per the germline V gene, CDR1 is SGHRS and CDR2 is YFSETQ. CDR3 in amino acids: CASSLESTNEKLFF. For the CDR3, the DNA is TGCGCCAGCAGTTTAGAGTCAACTAATGAAAAACTGTTTTTT. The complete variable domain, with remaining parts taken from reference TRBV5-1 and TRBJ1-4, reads KAGVTQTPRYLIKTRGQQVTLSCSPISGHRSVSWYQQTPGQGLQFLFEYFSETQRNKGNFPGRFSGRQFSNSRSEMNVSTLELGDSALYLCASSLESTNEKLFFGSGTQLSVL.

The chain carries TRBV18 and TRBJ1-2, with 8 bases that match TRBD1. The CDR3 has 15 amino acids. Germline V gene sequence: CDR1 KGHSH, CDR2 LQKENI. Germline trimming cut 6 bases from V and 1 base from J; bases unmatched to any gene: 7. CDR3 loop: CASSPGQGDNYGYTF. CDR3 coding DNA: TGTGCCAGCTCGCCAGGACAGGGTGATAACTATGGCTACACCTTC. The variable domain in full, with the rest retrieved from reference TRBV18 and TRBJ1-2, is NAGVMQNPRHLVRRRGQEARLRCSPMKGHSHVYWYRQLPEEGLKFMVYLQKENIIDESGMPKERFSAEFPKEGPSILRIQQVVRGDSAAYFCASSPGQGDNYGYTFGSGTRLTVV.

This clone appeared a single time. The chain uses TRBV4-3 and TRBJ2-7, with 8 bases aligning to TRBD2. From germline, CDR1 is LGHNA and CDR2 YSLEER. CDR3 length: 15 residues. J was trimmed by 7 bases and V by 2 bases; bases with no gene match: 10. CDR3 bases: TGCGCCAGCAGCCAATCGTCAGCGGGAGTAGGTGAGCAGTACTTC. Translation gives CASSQSSAGVGEQYF.

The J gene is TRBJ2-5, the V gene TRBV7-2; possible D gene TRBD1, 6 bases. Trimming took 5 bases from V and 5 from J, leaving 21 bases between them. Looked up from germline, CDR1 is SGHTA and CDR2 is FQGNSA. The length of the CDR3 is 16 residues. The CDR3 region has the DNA TGTGCCAGCAGCCTCGTGGTGATACAGGGTGGGGAGACCCAGTACTTC. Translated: CASSLVVIQGGETQYF.

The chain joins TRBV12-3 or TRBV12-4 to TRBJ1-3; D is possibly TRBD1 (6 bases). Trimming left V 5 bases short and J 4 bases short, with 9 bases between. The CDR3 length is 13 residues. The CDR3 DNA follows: TGTGCCAGCAGTATCGGGACAGGAAACACCATATATTTT. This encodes CASSIGTGNTIYF.

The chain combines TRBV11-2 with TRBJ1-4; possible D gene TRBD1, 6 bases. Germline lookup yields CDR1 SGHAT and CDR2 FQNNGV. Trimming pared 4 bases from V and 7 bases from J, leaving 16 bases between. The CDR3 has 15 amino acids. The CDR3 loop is CASSYQGGAAEKLFF. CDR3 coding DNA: TGTGCCAGCAGCTACCAAGGGGGGGCGGCTGAAAAACTGTTTTTT. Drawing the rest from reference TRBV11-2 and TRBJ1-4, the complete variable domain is EAGVAQSPRYKIIEKRQSVAFWCNPISGHATLYWYQQILGQGPKLLIQFQNNGVVDDSQLPKDRFSAERLKGVDSTLKIQPAKLEDSAVYLCASSYQGGAAEKLFFGSGTQLSVL.

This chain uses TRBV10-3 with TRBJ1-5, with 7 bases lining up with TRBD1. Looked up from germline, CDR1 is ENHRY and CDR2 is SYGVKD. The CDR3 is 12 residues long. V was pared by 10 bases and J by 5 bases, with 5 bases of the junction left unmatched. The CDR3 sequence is CATSTGDQPQHF. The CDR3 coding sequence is TGTGCCACCTCAACAGGGGATCAGCCCCAGCATTTT.

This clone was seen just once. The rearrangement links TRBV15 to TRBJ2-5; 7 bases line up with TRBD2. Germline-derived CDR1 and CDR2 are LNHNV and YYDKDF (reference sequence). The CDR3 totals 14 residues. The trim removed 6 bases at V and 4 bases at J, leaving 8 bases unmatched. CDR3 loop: CATRQSGAGETQYF. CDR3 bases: TGTGCCACCAGACAGAGCGGGGCCGGAGAGACCCAGTACTTC.

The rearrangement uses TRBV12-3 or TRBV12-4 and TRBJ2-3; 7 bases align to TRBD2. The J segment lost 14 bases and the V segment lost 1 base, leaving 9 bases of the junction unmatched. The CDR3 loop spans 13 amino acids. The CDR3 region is CASSLGQTSQRYF. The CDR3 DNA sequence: TGTGCCAGCAGTTTAGGACAGACTAGCCAGAGGTATTTT.

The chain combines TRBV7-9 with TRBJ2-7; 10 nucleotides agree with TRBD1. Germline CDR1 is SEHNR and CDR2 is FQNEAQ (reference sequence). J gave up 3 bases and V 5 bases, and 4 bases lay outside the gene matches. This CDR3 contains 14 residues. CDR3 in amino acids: CASSRTGGDYEQYF. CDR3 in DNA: TGTGCCAGCAGCCGGACAGGGGGGGACTACGAGCAGTACTTC. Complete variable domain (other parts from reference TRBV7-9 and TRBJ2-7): DTGVSQNPRHKITKRGQNVTFRCDPISEHNRLYWYRQTLGQGPEFLTYFQNEAQLEKSRLLSDRFSAERPKGSFSTLEIQRTEQGDSAMYLCASSRTGGDYEQYFGPGTRLTVT.

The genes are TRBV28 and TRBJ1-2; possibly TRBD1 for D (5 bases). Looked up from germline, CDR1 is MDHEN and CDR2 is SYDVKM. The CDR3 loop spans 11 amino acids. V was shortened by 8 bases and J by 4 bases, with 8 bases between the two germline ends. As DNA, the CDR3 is TGTGCCAGCCTGGGGGGCTATGGCTACACCTTC. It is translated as CASLGGYGYTF.